Below, 7 T cell receptor beta chains from the same sample are listed, as sequenced in a study of blood T cell repertoires in COVID-19. Produced via immunoSEQ multiplex PCR; TCRdb's table is partial and in-frame only. The repertoire has 200,000 to 300,000 clones, around 88% of them found once; the top ten carry about 3%. The sample was peripheral blood. Receptor source: a woman younger than 45 who had recovered from COVID-19.

This chain uses TRBV18 with TRBJ1-6, with a weak D call TRBD1 (5 bases). This CDR3 has 17 residues. CDR1 and CDR2 from the germline V gene are KGHSH and LQKENI. V was pared by 2 bases and J by 10 bases, with 21 bases between. The CDR3 here is CASSPNSVQAYPSPLHF. In nucleotides, the CDR3 is TGTGCCAGCTCACCAAATTCCGTACAGGCCTATCCCTCACCCCTCCACTTT.

The rearrangement joins TRBV11-2 to TRBJ2-1; D unclear. The CDR3 runs to 13 residues. Germline CDR1 reads SGHAT; CDR2 reads FQNNGV. The V and J ends lost 1 base and 8 bases respectively, with 9 bases between them. The CDR3 bases are TGTGCCAGCAGCTTAGGAGTGGTCGATGAGCAGTTCTTC. This sequence encodes CASSLGVVDEQFF.

This chain links TRBV19 with TRBJ2-5, with 10 bases fitting TRBD1. The CDR3 length is 15 residues. Per the germline V gene, CDR1 is LNHDA and CDR2 is SQIVND (reference sequence). V lost 2 bases and J lost 4; bases outside the gene matches: 4. CDR3 in amino acids: CASSIPGQGLETQYF. The CDR3 bases are TGTGCCAGTAGTATACCGGGACAGGGGCTAGAGACCCAGTACTTC.

The chain couples TRBV19 to TRBJ1-5; D may be TRBD1 (6 bases). Trimming pared 9 bases from V and 9 bases from J, leaving 27 bases between. The CDR3 has 16 amino acids. Germline V gives CDR1 LNHDA, CDR2 SQIVND (reference sequence). This CDR3 is CASRAASGQPKWPQHF. In DNA, the CDR3 is TGTGCCAGCCGGGCAGCCTCGGGACAACCCAAATGGCCCCAGCATTTT.

This sequence joins TRBV4-1 and TRBJ1-1; D is uncertain. With 0 bases removed from V and 9 bases from J, the gap between germline ends came to 17 bases. This CDR3 spans 15 amino acids. Germline V gene data show CDR1 as MGHRA and CDR2 as YSYEKL. The CDR3 DNA reads as TGCGCCAGCAGCCAAGATACAGCGGCAGGACTAAAAGCTTTCTTT. Translating it yields CASSQDTAAGLKAFF.

The table lists this clone with a count of one. The chain joins TRBV9 to TRBJ2-2, with TRBD1 identical over 7 bases. The CDR3 length is 17 residues. CDR1 SGDLS and CDR2 YYNGEE come from the germline V gene. With 4 bases clipped from V and 6 bases from J, the junction kept 15 bases outside the gene matches. CDR3 sequence reads: CASSTRRDSSSPGELFF. The CDR3 coding sequence is TGTGCCAGCAGCACCCGCCGGGACAGTTCGTCCCCCGGGGAGCTGTTTTTT.

The chain recombines TRBV7-2 with TRBJ2-2; 7 positions agree with TRBD2. Per the germline V gene, CDR1 is SGHTA and CDR2 is FQGNSA. With 8 bases clipped from V and 2 bases from J, the junction kept 8 bases outside the gene matches. The CDR3 totals 15 residues. The CDR3 spells CASGSGGENTGELFF. The CDR3 DNA reads as TGTGCCAGCGGGTCGGGGGGAGAAAACACCGGGGAGCTGTTTTTT.